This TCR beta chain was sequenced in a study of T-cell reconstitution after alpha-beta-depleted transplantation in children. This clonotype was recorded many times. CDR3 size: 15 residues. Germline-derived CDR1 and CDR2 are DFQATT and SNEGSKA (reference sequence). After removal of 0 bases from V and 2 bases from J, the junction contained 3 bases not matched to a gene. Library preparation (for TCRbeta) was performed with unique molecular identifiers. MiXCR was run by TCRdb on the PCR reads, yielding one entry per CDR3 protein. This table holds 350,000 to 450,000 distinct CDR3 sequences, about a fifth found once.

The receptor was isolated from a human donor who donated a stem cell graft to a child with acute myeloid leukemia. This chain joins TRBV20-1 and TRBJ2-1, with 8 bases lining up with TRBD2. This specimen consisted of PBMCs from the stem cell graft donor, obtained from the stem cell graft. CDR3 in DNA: TGCAGTGCTAGAGAGCCGGGACTAGCCTACAATGAGCAGTTCTTC. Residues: CSAREPGLAYNEQFF.